This is a list of T cell receptor beta chains from one sample in a study of blood T cells in healthy people across ages. TCRdb used MiXCR to reprocess the 5' RACE reads, holding one entry per CDR3 protein. The table has some 1.7 million distinct CDR3 sequences, approximately 28% seen once; the top ten hold 7.7%. The sample was blood. Receptors were obtained from a woman aged 25 to 39 in good health. The CDR3 runs from the conserved cysteine through the conserved F or W. Fields, in order: clone size, D gene, CDR3 length, J gene, V gene, CDR3 protein, CDR3 DNA. D genes are given only for firm matches. Clone size is given for some rows only: seen once, a few or many times, or a class if the clone is expanded.

abundance: many
d_gene: TRBD2
len: 14
j_gene: TRBJ2-1
v_gene: TRBV20-1
CDR3aa: CSAELAGGPNEQFF
CDR3nt: TGCAGTGCAGAACTAGCGGGGGGGCCGAATGAGCAGTTCTTC

abundance: -
d_gene: TRBD1
len: 15
j_gene: TRBJ1-3
v_gene: TRBV20-1
CDR3aa: CSLLRDRVSGNTIYF
CDR3nt: TGCAGCCTACTCCGGGACAGAGTTTCTGGAAACACCATATATTTT

abundance: -
d_gene: TRBD1
len: 15
j_gene: TRBJ2-7
v_gene: TRBV29-1
CDR3aa: CSVEERDSPTYEQYF
CDR3nt: TGCAGCGTTGAAGAGAGGGACAGTCCGACCTACGAGCAGTACTTC

abundance: -
d_gene: TRBD2
len: 16
j_gene: TRBJ2-3
v_gene: TRBV4-1
CDR3aa: CASSQASGGRTDTQYF
CDR3nt: TGCGCCAGCAGCCAAGCCTCGGGGGGGCGGACAGATACGCAGTATTTT

abundance: -
d_gene: -
len: 17
j_gene: TRBJ1-5
v_gene: TRBV20-1
CDR3aa: CSARPPGSGTSNQPQHF
CDR3nt: TGCAGTGCTAGACCTCCTGGGTCAGGGACGAGCAATCAGCCCCAGCATTTT

abundance: few
d_gene: -
len: 13
j_gene: TRBJ1-6
v_gene: TRBV7-6
CDR3aa: CASSLPGNSPLHF
CDR3nt: TGTGCCAGCAGCTTACCCGGCAATTCACCCCTCCACTTT

abundance: -
d_gene: TRBD1
len: 14
j_gene: TRBJ2-1
v_gene: TRBV30
CDR3aa: CAWSPGTGLTGQFF
CDR3nt: TGTGCCTGGAGTCCCGGGACAGGGTTGACCGGGCAGTTCTTC

abundance: many
d_gene: -
len: 11
j_gene: TRBJ2-7
v_gene: TRBV10-2
CDR3aa: CASSNTPEQYF
CDR3nt: TGCGCCAGCAGCAATACACCCGAGCAGTACTTC

abundance: few
d_gene: -
len: 14
j_gene: TRBJ1-5
v_gene: TRBV7-2
CDR3aa: CASSLGSFEQPQHF
CDR3nt: TGTGCCAGCAGCTTAGGGTCCTTTGAACAGCCCCAGCATTTT

abundance: -
d_gene: -
len: 15
j_gene: TRBJ2-1
v_gene: TRBV3-1
CDR3aa: CASSQAPGHHNEQFF
CDR3nt: TGTGCCAGCAGCCAAGCCCCGGGACACCACAATGAGCAGTTCTTC

abundance: -
d_gene: -
len: 13
j_gene: TRBJ2-5
v_gene: TRBV3-1
CDR3aa: CASSFVGEETQYF
CDR3nt: TGTGCCAGCAGCTTCGTCGGGGAAGAGACCCAGTACTTC

abundance: few
d_gene: TRBD1
len: 13
j_gene: TRBJ2-2
v_gene: TRBV20-1
CDR3aa: CSAPRQGTGELFF
CDR3nt: TGCAGTGCCCCGAGACAGGGAACCGGGGAGCTGTTTTTT

abundance: many
d_gene: TRBD1
len: 17
j_gene: TRBJ1-5
v_gene: TRBV29-1
CDR3aa: CSVEQHPGQGMDQPQHF
CDR3nt: TGCAGCGTTGAGCAGCACCCGGGACAGGGAATGGATCAGCCCCAGCATTTT

abundance: -
d_gene: -
len: 15
j_gene: TRBJ2-5
v_gene: TRBV6-2/TRBV6-3
CDR3aa: CASSHPAGRQETQYF
CDR3nt: TGTGCCAGCAGTCACCCGGCAGGGCGCCAAGAGACCCAGTACTTC

abundance: few
d_gene: TRBD1
len: 19
j_gene: TRBJ1-5
v_gene: TRBV7-9
CDR3aa: CASSFGSQGAWVGNQPQHF
CDR3nt: TGTGCCAGCAGCTTTGGATCTCAGGGGGCGTGGGTTGGCAATCAGCCCCAGCATTTT

abundance: -
d_gene: -
len: 14
j_gene: TRBJ1-3
v_gene: TRBV20-1
CDR3aa: CGSREGRSGNTIYF
CDR3nt: TGCGGATCCCGGGAGGGGCGCTCTGGAAACACCATATATTTT

abundance: few
d_gene: TRBD1
len: 16
j_gene: TRBJ2-3
v_gene: TRBV4-1
CDR3aa: CASSQQAGGLTDTQYF
CDR3nt: TGCGCCAGCAGCCAACAAGCAGGGGGCCTCACAGATACGCAGTATTTT

abundance: few
d_gene: -
len: 16
j_gene: TRBJ2-4
v_gene: TRBV27
CDR3aa: CASSSQTGLAKNIQYF
CDR3nt: TGTGCCAGCAGTTCGCAAACAGGGCTAGCCAAAAACATTCAGTACTTC

abundance: -
d_gene: TRBD1
len: 14
j_gene: TRBJ1-2
v_gene: TRBV28
CDR3aa: CASSPGDRARLLTF
CDR3nt: TGTGCCAGCAGTCCGGGGGACAGGGCCCGACTCCTCACCTTC

abundance: few
d_gene: -
len: 16
j_gene: TRBJ1-6
v_gene: TRBV12-3/TRBV12-4
CDR3aa: CASSFGDPKRDSPLHF
CDR3nt: TGTGCCAGCAGTTTTGGGGACCCCAAGAGGGATTCACCCCTCCACTTT

abundance: few
d_gene: -
len: 14
j_gene: TRBJ2-7
v_gene: TRBV5-5
CDR3aa: CASRELVASYEQYF
CDR3nt: TGTGCCAGCAGAGAACTAGTCGCTTCCTACGAGCAGTACTTC

abundance: few
d_gene: -
len: 14
j_gene: TRBJ2-7
v_gene: TRBV5-1
CDR3aa: CASKGSLSSYEQYF
CDR3nt: TGCGCCAGCAAGGGCAGTCTCTCCTCCTACGAGCAGTACTTC